One and the same sample provided the 24 T cell receptor beta chains below, sequenced in a study of blood T cell repertoires in COVID-19. Here immunoSEQ multiplex PCR was the method, and the copy in TCRdb shows in-frame clones only, minus some. Of roughly 100,000 clones listed, around 73% are singletons. Material: peripheral blood. The receptors were gathered from a man between 60 and 75 years old with active or convalescent COVID-19.

V gene TRBV21-1 combines with J gene TRBJ2-1; the D segment call TRBD2 is taken from the table without a DNA check. TRBV21-1 counts as a pseudogene. The CDR3 length is 11 residues. CDR3 DNA: TGTGCCAGCAGCAACGGGTTCGAGCAGTTCTTC. It encodes CASSNGFEQFF.

This clone was seen a handful of times. This CDR3 reads CASSRDSPYGYTF. The CDR3 DNA reads TGTGCCAGCAGCCGGGACAGCCCCTATGGCTACACCTTC. J is TRBJ1-2 and V is TRBV9, with 7 bases fitting TRBD1. The J segment lost 4 bases and the V segment lost 4 bases, leaving 4 bases of the junction unmatched. Germline values: CDR1 SGDLS, CDR2 YYNGEE. This CDR3 has 13 amino acids.

J is TRBJ1-2 and V is TRBV7-9; 7 nucleotides agree with TRBD1. This CDR3 has 15 amino acids. V shed 1 base and J 7 bases; nucleotides not matched to a gene: 9. Germline values: CDR1 SEHNR, CDR2 FQNEAQ (reference sequence). Written as DNA, the CDR3 is TGTGCCAGCAGCTTAGTCACCGTGTCAGGGGGTGGCTACACCTTC. This codes for CASSLVTVSGGGYTF. The complete variable domain, with remaining parts taken from reference TRBV7-9 and TRBJ1-2, reads DTGVSQNPRHKITKRGQNVTFRCDPISEHNRLYWYRQTLGQGPEFLTYFQNEAQLEKSRLLSDRFSAERPKGSFSTLEIQRTEQGDSAMYLCASSLVTVSGGGYTFGSGTRLTVV.

This clone was seen only a few times. The chain joins TRBV4-1 to TRBJ2-7; D ambiguous. This CDR3 has 14 amino acids. Trimming pared 0 bases from V and 5 bases from J, leaving 11 bases between. Germline CDR1 is MGHRA and CDR2 is YSYEKL. The CDR3 coding sequence is TGCGCCAGCAGCCAAGATCAACTTACTAACGAGCAGTACTTC. Its translation: CASSQDQLTNEQYF.

This clone was seen a handful of times. J is TRBJ2-7 and V is TRBV9, with D perhaps TRBD2 (6 bases). The CDR3 loop spans 15 amino acids. The V gene lost 0 bases and the J gene lost 0 bases, with 10 bases spanning the gap. Looked up from germline, CDR1 is SGDLS and CDR2 is YYNGEE. CDR3 residues: CASSVGDGSSYEQYF. CDR3 bases: TGTGCCAGCAGCGTAGGGGACGGGAGCTCCTACGAGCAGTACTTC. Combining the CDR3 with reference TRBV9 and TRBJ2-7 gives the whole variable domain DSGVTQTPKHLITATGQRVTLRCSPRSGDLSVYWYQQSLDQGLQFLIQYYNGEERAKGNILERFSAQQFPDLHSELNLSSLELGDSALYFCASSVGDGSSYEQYFGPGTRLTVT.

This sequence joins TRBV7-9 and TRBJ1-1; D not resolved. The germline V gene has CDR1 SEHNR and CDR2 FQNEAQ (reference sequence). The CDR3 is 13 amino acids. With 0 bases removed from V and 6 bases from J, the gap between germline ends came to 8 bases. The CDR3 DNA sequence: TGTGCCAGCAGCTTAGCCGCCGGGGCTGAAGCTTTCTTT. It yields the protein CASSLAAGAEAFF.

V usage is TRBV9 and J usage is TRBJ2-2; possible D gene TRBD2, 5 bases. The germline V gene has CDR1 SGDLS and CDR2 YYNGEE. Trimming shortened V by 0 bases and J by 5 bases, and 5 bases separated the two germline ends. This CDR3 region has 13 residues. CDR3 nucleotides: TGTGCCAGCAGCGTAGGCGGGACCGGGGAGCTGTTTTTT. Amino acids: CASSVGGTGELFF.

This sequence joins TRBV12-5 and TRBJ1-5; D gene uncertain. CDR3 length: 13 residues. The V gene lost 6 bases and the J gene lost 7 bases, with 13 bases spanning the gap. Germline CDR1 and CDR2: LGHNT and FRNRAP. The CDR3 is CASGPTEWQPQHF. The CDR3 region has the DNA TGTGCTAGTGGCCCAACCGAGTGGCAGCCCCAGCATTTT.

The CDR3 nucleotides are TGTGCCAGCAGCCAAGCCAGGGGCATTCAGTACTTC. This codes for CASSQARGIQYF. The J gene is TRBJ2-4, the V gene TRBV3-1 (or the pseudogene TRBV3-2), with D perhaps matching TRBD1 (6 bases). CDR3 length equals 12 residues. V shed 1 base and J shed 9 bases, with 7 bases lying between them. Germline CDR1 and CDR2: LGHDT and YNNKEL (reference sequence).

V is TRBV18 and J is TRBJ2-1; D gene ambiguous. The CDR3 has 13 amino acids. Germline V gene data show CDR1 as KGHSH and CDR2 as LQKENI. V was cut by 2 bases and J by 4 bases, with 6 bases left in between. The CDR3 reads CASSPIRYNEQFF. CDR3 sequence (DNA): TGTGCCAGCTCACCAATCCGTTACAATGAGCAGTTCTTC.

The chain employs TRBV10-3 and TRBJ1-5; the match to TRBD1 covers 9 bases. This CDR3 is built from 15 residues. With V trimmed by 4 bases and J by 4 bases, 5 bases remained unmatched. The germline V gene has CDR1 ENHRY and CDR2 SYGVKD. The chain's CDR3 is CAISGGTGKNQPQHF. CDR3 DNA: TGTGCCATCAGTGGCGGGACAGGGAAAAATCAGCCCCAGCATTTT.

The rearrangement joins TRBV28 to TRBJ1-6; D gene uncertain. CDR3 length equals 14 residues. With 2 bases removed from V and 5 bases from J, the gap between germline ends came to 7 bases. Per the germline V gene, CDR1 is MDHEN and CDR2 is SYDVKM. CDR3: CASSLEVDNSPLHF. The CDR3, as DNA: TGTGCCAGCAGTTTAGAGGTCGATAATTCACCCCTCCACTTT.

This clone was observed once. The rearrangement links TRBV29-1 to TRBJ1-2; 8 bases line up with TRBD1. Germline CDR1 SQVTM, CDR2 ANQGSEA. The CDR3 has 12 residues. Trimming at V came to 3 bases and at J to 8 bases, leaving 5 bases not matched to a gene. The CDR3 bases are TGCAGCGTTGAGTCACAGGGGGGCGGCTACACCTTC. Its protein is CSVESQGGGYTF.

The V call is TRBV5-1, the J call TRBJ1-6; a weak D match, TRBD1 (5 bases). The V end was cut by 0 bases, the J end by 7 bases, with 8 bases between. CDR3 length equals 14 residues. The germline V gene has CDR1 SGHRS and CDR2 YFSETQ. As DNA, the CDR3 is TGCGCCAGCAGCTTGGGGGGGGAGAATTCACCCCTCCACTTT. Residues: CASSLGGENSPLHF.

This clone was detected once. The gene calls are TRBV11-3 and TRBJ1-1; 9 bases agree with TRBD1. The CDR3 loop spans 18 amino acids. Germline trimming cut 3 bases from V and 5 bases from J; bases unmatched to any gene: 16. In germline, CDR1 is SGHNT, CDR2 YENEEA. CDR3 sequence: CASSLVGVWGDRDTEAFF. The CDR3 nucleotides are TGTGCCAGCAGCTTGGTAGGGGTCTGGGGGGACAGGGATACTGAAGCTTTCTTT.

This chain joins TRBV11-2 and TRBJ1-2; the D gene is possibly TRBD1 (6 bases). V was clipped by 5 bases and J by 3 bases, with 13 bases between them. This CDR3 is built from 14 residues. Germline V CDR1 and CDR2: SGHAT, FQNNGV. CDR3 sequence reads: CASSPSGQYYGYTF. In nucleotides, the CDR3 is TGTGCCAGCAGCCCATCGGGACAATACTATGGCTACACCTTC.

This sequence joins TRBV7-9 and TRBJ2-7; D uncertain. The CDR3 totals 15 residues. V shed 1 base and J shed 5 bases, with 15 bases lying between them. From germline, CDR1 is SEHNR and CDR2 FQNEAQ (reference sequence). The DNA of the CDR3 is TGTGCCAGCAGCTTAGGGCTAAACAGTAGGAACGAGCAGTACTTC. Translated, it gives CASSLGLNSRNEQYF.

The J gene is TRBJ2-3, the V gene TRBV5-1; D possibly corresponds to TRBD1 (6 bases). The CDR3 spans 14 residues. V lost 3 bases, J lost 4 bases, and 12 bases lay in between. Germline CDR1 SGHRS, CDR2 YFSETQ. The DNA of the CDR3 is TGCGCCAGCAGCTGGGCAGGGGCTCCAGATACGCAGTATTTT. It specifies CASSWAGAPDTQYF.

The chain has TRBV19 and TRBJ1-2, with TRBD1 identical over 9 bases. CDR1 LNHDA and CDR2 SQIVND come from the germline V gene (reference sequence). The J segment lost 8 bases and the V segment lost 3 bases, leaving 7 bases of the junction unmatched. The CDR3 is 14 amino acids. The CDR3 region is CASSIQQGADGYTF. In DNA, the CDR3 is TGTGCCAGTAGTATTCAACAGGGGGCGGACGGCTACACCTTC.

This clone was observed once. This chain links TRBV29-1 with TRBJ2-1; the D gene is possibly TRBD1 (5 bases). The germline CDR1 and CDR2 sequences are SQVTM and ANQGSEA. This CDR3 comprises 14 residues. The germline V and J ends were trimmed by 6 bases and 7 bases, with 19 bases remaining between them. The CDR3: CSVVRWQGGNEQFF. Here the CDR3 DNA reads TGCAGCGTCGTCAGGTGGCAGGGTGGAAATGAGCAGTTCTTC.

The chain joins TRBV27 to TRBJ2-1; D is unclear. The germline CDR1 and CDR2 sequences are MNHEY and SMNVEV (reference sequence). The CDR3 is 16 amino acids. The germline V and J ends were trimmed by 1 base and 0 bases, with 10 bases remaining between them. CDR3 protein: CASSLYSPSSYNEQFF. DNA of the CDR3: TGTGCCAGCAGTTTATACAGCCCCAGCTCCTACAATGAGCAGTTCTTC.

CDR3 in amino acids: CASSESLNGELFF. The DNA for the CDR3 is TGCGCCAGCAGTGAGTCCCTAAACGGGGAGCTGTTTTTT. V is TRBV10-1 and J is TRBJ2-2; D is unclear. This CDR3 has 13 amino acids. V was cut by 0 bases and J by 7 bases, with 6 bases left in between. CDR1 is WNHNN and CDR2 is SYGVQD in the germline V gene (reference sequence).

The chain couples TRBV11-2 to TRBJ2-3; 13 nucleotides align to TRBD2. V trimming: 4 bases; J trimming: 14 bases; junction bases outside the gene matches: 6. CDR3 length equals 13 residues. The germline V gene has CDR1 SGHAT and CDR2 FQNNGV. The CDR3 sequence is CASSYSTSGRSYF. Here the CDR3 DNA reads TGTGCCAGCAGCTATTCGACTAGCGGGAGGTCGTATTTT.

This clone was counted only a few times. Additional DNA sequences in this sample encode the identical CDR3. This sequence joins TRBV12-3 or TRBV12-4 and TRBJ1-1; D is unclear. The CDR3 spans 13 residues. The V end lost 3 bases, the J end lost 2 bases, and 7 bases lay between the germline ends. The CDR3 here is CASSFGGNTEAFF. The CDR3 bases are TGTGCCAGCAGTTTCGGAGGAAACACTGAAGCTTTCTTT.